These 32 T cell receptor beta chains were all obtained from the same sample, sequenced in a study of CD8+ T cells in alopecia areata. Extraction of RNA preceded its reverse transcription into cDNA, which served as the sequencing template. Clones were sequenced by immunoSEQ multiplex PCR, and TCRdb holds only the in-frame ones, with some missing. The table shows some 170,000 clones, with 58% occurring only once. The treatment is: oral pan-JAK inhibitor, 5-10 mg twice daily. The sequenced sample was CD4+ T cells sorted from blood, obtained between weeks 55 and 70, from a patient treated with tofacitinib. The receptors here all came from a human donor with alopecia areata.

The rearrangement links TRBV29-1 to TRBJ2-1, with unresolved D. The CDR3 has 13 amino acids. V gave up 3 bases and J gave up 1 base, with 7 bases separating them. Per the germline V gene, CDR1 is SQVTM and CDR2 is ANQGSEA. The CDR3 DNA is TGCAGCGTTGAGACGCAATCCTACAATGAGCAGTTCTTC. Translated, it gives CSVETQSYNEQFF.

The rearrangement joins TRBV14 to TRBJ1-2, with D possibly being TRBD1 (5 bases). From germline, CDR1 is SGHDN and CDR2 FVKESK. The V and J ends lost 1 base and 8 bases respectively, with 11 bases between them. This CDR3 is built from 13 residues. The CDR3 spells CASSQGQRYGYTF. CDR3 coding DNA: TGTGCCAGCAGCCAAGGACAGCGTTACGGCTACACCTTC.

The count of this clone is one. The J gene is TRBJ2-3, the V gene TRBV29-1, with no clear D. The CDR3 covers 14 residues. Germline loops: CDR1 SQVTM, CDR2 ANQGSEA. V lost 6 bases and J 2 bases, leaving 15 bases between the germline ends. The DNA of the CDR3 is TGCAGCGTCGATTTCGGGCTCCACACAGATACGCAGTATTTT. Translating gives CSVDFGLHTDTQYF.

V usage is TRBV7-2 and J usage is TRBJ1-2; tentative D call: TRBD1 (6 bases). CDR3 size: 13 residues. CDR1 and CDR2 from the germline V gene are SGHTA and FQGNSA. V shed 1 base and J shed 3 bases, with 6 bases lying between them. The CDR3 nucleotides read TGTGCCAGCAGCTTAGACAGGGACTATGGCTACACCTTC. It is translated as CASSLDRDYGYTF.

The chain's CDR3 is CASGQGWTEAFF. The CDR3 DNA is TGTGCCAGCGGACAGGGTTGGACTGAAGCTTTCTTT. This rearrangement joins TRBV6-5 to TRBJ1-1; 8 nucleotides align to TRBD1. The V segment lost 8 bases and the J segment 5 bases; nucleotides outside the gene matches: 4. This CDR3 region has 12 residues. Germline lookup yields CDR1 MNHEY and CDR2 SVGAGI.

This sequence joins TRBV4-1 and TRBJ2-7; no reliable D call. Germline V gene lookup returns CDR1 MGHRA and CDR2 YSYEKL. The length of the CDR3 is 16 residues. V was pared by 1 base and J by 0 bases, with 13 bases between. The CDR3 coding sequence is TGCGCCAGCAGCCAAGGACCCGTCGGAATCTCCTACGAGCAGTACTTC. Protein sequence: CASSQGPVGISYEQYF.

V is TRBV27 and J is TRBJ2-2; perhaps TRBD2 as D (6 bases). CDR3 length: 15 amino acids. V shed 8 bases and J shed 2 bases, with 15 bases lying between them. The germline V gene has CDR1 MNHEY and CDR2 SMNVEV (reference sequence). This CDR3 is CASLARQSNTGELFF. CDR3 bases: TGTGCCAGCCTAGCGAGGCAGAGCAACACCGGGGAGCTGTTTTTT.

This chain links TRBV30 with TRBJ2-1, with D unresolved. The CDR3 has 13 amino acids. Germline V CDR1 and CDR2: GTSNPN, SVGIG (reference sequence). Trimming left V 2 bases short and J 1 base short, with 6 bases between. In nucleotides, the CDR3 is TGTGCCTGGAGTACCCTGTCCTACAATGAGCAGTTCTTC. Its protein product is CAWSTLSYNEQFF.

The rearrangement uses TRBV29-1 and TRBJ1-5; TRBD1 agrees at 9 bases. V was clipped by 4 bases and J by 6 bases; unmatched bases: 7. Germline V gene sequence: CDR1 SQVTM, CDR2 ANQGSEA. The CDR3 is 14 residues long. The CDR3 region is CSVGGDRETQPQHF. The CDR3, as DNA: TGCAGCGTTGGAGGGGACAGGGAGACTCAGCCCCAGCATTTT.

This chain uses TRBV29-1 with TRBJ2-5, with 9 bases fitting TRBD1. Trimming removed 6 bases from V and 3 bases from J; junction bases left unmatched: 5. The CDR3 consists of 13 residues. Germline CDR1 SQVTM, CDR2 ANQGSEA. CDR3 DNA sequence: TGCAGCGTCCCCGGGACAGGGAAAGAGACCCAGTACTTC. This gives the protein CSVPGTGKETQYF.

The chain links TRBV2 to TRBJ2-7; 7 positions agree with TRBD1. This CDR3 has 13 residues. Germline CDR1 and CDR2: SNHLY and FYNNEI. J lost 6 bases, V lost 7 bases, and 9 bases had no gene match. CDR3 nucleotide sequence: TGTGCCAGCAACGGGCAGGGACAGCGCGAGCAGTACTTC. Its translation: CASNGQGQREQYF.

This sequence joins TRBV5-6 and TRBJ1-3; no reliable D call. The CDR3 is 16 residues long. Germline loops: CDR1 SGHDT, CDR2 YYEEEE. V shed 0 bases and J shed 1 base, with 11 bases lying between them. For the CDR3, the DNA is TGTGCCAGCAGCTTGGTGCGGGGTGGGTCTGGAAACACCATATATTTT. Its protein product is CASSLVRGGSGNTIYF.

The chain employs TRBV29-1 and TRBJ2-3; 10 nucleotides line up with TRBD2. CDR1 is SQVTM, CDR2 ANQGSEA, per germline. CDR3 length: 14 residues. V lost 4 bases, J lost 2 bases, and 3 bases stayed unmatched. As DNA, the CDR3 is TGCAGCGTTGGAAGCGGGGGGGCCACAGATACGCAGTATTTT. Its translation: CSVGSGGATDTQYF.

The rearrangement links TRBV2 to TRBJ1-6; possibly TRBD1 for D (5 bases). V gave up 7 bases and J gave up 5 bases, with 9 bases separating them. Looked up from germline, CDR1 is SNHLY and CDR2 is FYNNEI. This CDR3 has 13 amino acids. The CDR3 here is CASKQDHNSPLHF. In DNA form, the CDR3 reads TGTGCCAGCAAACAGGACCATAATTCACCCCTCCACTTT.

This clone was observed a single time. This sequence joins TRBV29-1 and TRBJ1-1; 7 bases map to TRBD1. The CDR3 loop spans 12 amino acids. The germline CDR1 and CDR2 sequences are SQVTM and ANQGSEA. J gave up 0 bases and V 7 bases, and 2 bases lay outside the gene matches. CDR3 sequence reads: CSAGQVNTEAFF. The CDR3 bases are TGCAGCGCTGGACAGGTGAACACTGAAGCTTTCTTT.

The chain recombines TRBV14 with TRBJ1-1; D is possibly TRBD1 (5 bases). The CDR3 is 13 residues long. Per germline, CDR1 SGHDN and CDR2 FVKESK. V lost 3 bases and J lost 0, with 5 bases in between. The CDR3 is CASSQTVNTEAFF. The CDR3 region has the DNA TGTGCCAGCAGCCAGACAGTGAACACTGAAGCTTTCTTT.

The rearrangement joins TRBV2 to TRBJ2-7; weak D call: TRBD1 (6 bases). Germline V gene lookup returns CDR1 SNHLY and CDR2 FYNNEI. Trimming took off 0 bases at V and 6 bases at J, with 12 bases between the two ends. This CDR3 region has 14 residues. Written as DNA, the CDR3 is TGTGCCAGCAGTGAAGCCAGGGGTGTGGGCGAGCAGTACTTC. Its translation is CASSEARGVGEQYF.

The V and J genes are TRBV7-8 and TRBJ2-5; D gene uncertain. The germline V and J ends were trimmed by 1 base and 0 bases, with 15 bases remaining between them. CDR1 SGHVS and CDR2 FQNEAQ come from the germline V gene. This CDR3 is built from 17 residues. CDR3 sequence reads: CASSLGSGEANQETQYF. The CDR3, as DNA: TGTGCCAGCAGCTTAGGTTCTGGTGAGGCGAACCAAGAGACCCAGTACTTC. Based on the CDR3 plus reference TRBV7-8 and TRBJ2-5, the full variable domain is GAGVSQSPRYKVAKRGQDVALRCDPISGHVSLFWYQQALGQGPEFLTYFQNEAQLDKSGLPSDRFFAERPEGSVSTLKIQRTQQEDSAVYLCASSLGSGEANQETQYFGPGTRLLVL.

Concerning this clone: This sample includes further DNA sequences coding for the same CDR3. CDR3 protein: CAWSENYGYTF. In DNA, the CDR3 is TGTGCCTGGAGTGAGAACTATGGCTACACCTTC. V and J are TRBV30 and TRBJ1-2; D not resolved. The length of the CDR3 is 11 residues. Per the germline V gene, CDR1 is GTSNPN and CDR2 is SVGIG (reference sequence). Between the trimmed V and J ends, which lost 1 base and 2 bases, there was a span of 2 bases.

The chain is built from TRBV29-1 and TRBJ2-3; TRBD2 matches 7 bases. V lost 6 bases and J lost 6; bases outside the gene matches: 9. This CDR3 is built from 13 residues. In germline, CDR1 is SQVTM, CDR2 ANQGSEA. In DNA form, the CDR3 reads TGCAGCGTAGCGGGGAGAAGCTCTGATACGCAGTATTTT. Translated: CSVAGRSSDTQYF.

This sequence joins TRBV27 and TRBJ1-6; 8 bases align to TRBD1. The CDR3 totals 17 residues. V lost 4 bases to trimming and J lost 7 bases; unmatched junction nucleotides: 12. In germline, CDR1 is MNHEY, CDR2 SMNVEV (reference sequence). For the CDR3, the DNA is TGTGCCAGCAGTTCCAAAGCCTCGGGACAGGCGAATTCACCCCTCCACTTT. It yields the protein CASSSKASGQANSPLHF.

This clone was counted a few times. This chain uses TRBV27 with TRBJ2-7, with no clear D. The CDR3 runs to 14 residues. The ends were cut back, 5 bases at V and 2 bases at J, with 13 bases in the middle. Per germline, CDR1 MNHEY and CDR2 SMNVEV (reference sequence). CDR3 coding DNA: TGTGCCAGCAGTCCAGCCTACCGTACCTACGAGCAGTACTTC. It yields the protein CASSPAYRTYEQYF.

V gene TRBV7-9 combines with J gene TRBJ2-1; D is undetermined. The V end lost 6 bases, the J end lost 5 bases, and 5 bases lay between the germline ends. Germline CDR1 is SEHNR and CDR2 is FQNEAQ (reference sequence). This CDR3 region has 11 residues. The CDR3 region has the DNA TGTGCCAGCAGAAAGAACAATGAGCAGTTCTTC. This translates into CASRKNNEQFF.

The chain joins TRBV30 to TRBJ2-1, with 10 positions matching TRBD2. CDR1 is GTSNPN and CDR2 is SVGIG in the germline V gene (reference sequence). Trimming took 4 bases from V and 7 from J; bases not matched to a gene: 7. The CDR3 spans 14 residues. The CDR3 protein is CAWNWGLANNEQFF. CDR3 DNA: TGTGCCTGGAACTGGGGACTAGCGAATAATGAGCAGTTCTTC.

The chain joins TRBV5-1 to TRBJ1-4, with TRBD1 as a possible D gene (6 bases). CDR3 size: 14 residues. V was shortened by 2 bases and J by 7 bases, with 12 bases between the two germline ends. Germline V lookup: CDR1 SGHRS, CDR2 YFSETQ. In DNA, the CDR3 is TGCGCCAGCAGCTTACAGGGTGGAAGTGAAAAACTGTTTTTT. Translation gives CASSLQGGSEKLFF.

This sequence joins TRBV29-1 and TRBJ2-5, with D possibly matching TRBD2 (6 bases). This CDR3 is built from 16 residues. Trimming left V 5 bases short and J 6 bases short, with 25 bases between. Germline lookup yields CDR1 SQVTM and CDR2 ANQGSEA. The CDR3 DNA reads as TGCAGCGTTCGGACTACGTCTCCCCCCTTACTCCAGACCCAGTACTTC. It is translated as CSVRTTSPPLLQTQYF. The full variable domain, rest sourced from reference TRBV29-1 and TRBJ2-5, is SAVISQKPSRDICQRGTSLTIQCQVDSQVTMMFWYRQQPGQSLTLIATANQGSEATYESGFVIDKFPISRPNLTFSTLTVSNMSPEDSSIYLCSVRTTSPPLLQTQYFGPGTRLLVL.

This sequence joins TRBV4-2 and TRBJ1-2; D not certain. The V gene's germline CDR1 is LGHNA and CDR2 YNFKEQ. The CDR3 consists of 18 residues. The V end was cut by 0 bases, the J end by 6 bases, with 23 bases between. The CDR3 DNA follows: TGTGCCAGCAGCCAAGACCCCGCCGGGGAGACAACAAAGGATGGCTACACCTTC. Its protein is CASSQDPAGETTKDGYTF.

In this sample, this clone turned up a few times. The chain joins TRBV29-1 to TRBJ2-3, with D possibly called TRBD1 or TRBD2 (5 bases each). CDR3 length: 13 amino acids. Germline CDR1 is SQVTM and CDR2 is ANQGSEA. Trimming shortened V by 4 bases and J by 4 bases, and 12 bases separated the two germline ends. For the CDR3, the DNA is TGCAGCGTTGGTATTGTGGGGGCAGATACGCAGTATTTT. Amino acid sequence: CSVGIVGADTQYF.

This chain uses TRBV29-1 with TRBJ2-7; 10 bases fit TRBD1. The V segment lost 5 bases and the J segment 5 bases; nucleotides outside the gene matches: 3. Germline assignment: CDR1 SQVTM and CDR2 ANQGSEA. The CDR3 sequence is 12 residues long. The CDR3, as DNA: TGCAGCGTTCGGGACAGGGGCAACGAGCAGTACTTC. Amino acid sequence: CSVRDRGNEQYF.

In nucleotides, the CDR3 is TGTGCCTGGTCTAGGGAGAACACTGAAGCTTTCTTT. Its translation: CAWSRENTEAFF. The V gene is TRBV30, the J gene TRBJ1-1; D not certain. Germline CDR1 reads GTSNPN; CDR2 reads SVGIG (reference sequence). This CDR3 is 12 amino acids long. V was shortened by 5 bases and J by 1 base, with 8 bases between the two germline ends.

This rearrangement joins TRBV5-6 to TRBJ1-6; TRBD1 aligns across 7 bases. Germline V gene lookup returns CDR1 SGHDT and CDR2 YYEEEE. Trimming at V came to 0 bases and at J to 10 bases, leaving 7 bases not matched to a gene. The CDR3 extends over 15 amino acids. The CDR3 reads CASSLVDRVDSPLHF. The CDR3 DNA is TGTGCCAGCAGCTTGGTTGACAGGGTAGACTCACCCCTCCACTTT.

This clone was observed at least ten times. V usage is TRBV7-2 and J usage is TRBJ1-6; D remains unclear. The CDR3 totals 14 residues. The V and J ends lost 0 bases and 7 bases respectively, with 7 bases between them. Germline CDR1 is SGHTA and CDR2 is FQGNSA. DNA for the CDR3: TGTGCCAGCAGCTTAGCCGGACGGAATTCACCCCTCCACTTT. Its protein product is CASSLAGRNSPLHF.